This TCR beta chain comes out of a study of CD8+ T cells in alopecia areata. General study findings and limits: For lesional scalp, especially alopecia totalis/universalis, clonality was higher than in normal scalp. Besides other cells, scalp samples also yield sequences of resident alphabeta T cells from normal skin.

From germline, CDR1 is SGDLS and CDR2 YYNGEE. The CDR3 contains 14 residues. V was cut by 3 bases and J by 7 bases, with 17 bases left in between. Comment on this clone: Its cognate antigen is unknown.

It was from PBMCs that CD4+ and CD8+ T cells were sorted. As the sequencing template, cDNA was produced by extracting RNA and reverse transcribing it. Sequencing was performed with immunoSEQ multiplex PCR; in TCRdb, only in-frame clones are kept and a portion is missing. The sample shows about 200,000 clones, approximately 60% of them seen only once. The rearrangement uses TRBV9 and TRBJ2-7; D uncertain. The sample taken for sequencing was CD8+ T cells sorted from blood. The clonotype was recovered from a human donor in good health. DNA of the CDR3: TGTGCCAGCAGCGCCTTCGACTCCAATAGGGAGCAGTACTTC. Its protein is CASSAFDSNREQYF.